The 24 T cell receptor beta chains in this list originate from one sample, sequenced in a study of cytomegalovirus exposure and HLA in healthy donors. Researchers ran the PCR with 60 Vbeta and 13 Jbeta primers. Sequencing was performed with immunoSEQ multiplex PCR; in TCRdb, only in-frame clones are kept and a portion is missing. Of about 170,000 clones listed, about 76% were seen once; the top ten hold around 5%. The sequencing sample was made of PBMCs. These receptor sequences come from a woman younger than 35 in good health and CMV-seropositive.

The chain couples TRBV7-3 to TRBJ1-1; D is uncertain. The CDR3 sequence is 17 residues long. Trimming shortened V by 4 bases and J by 1 base, and 19 bases separated the two germline ends. The germline CDR1 and CDR2 sequences are SGHTA and FQGTGA. The CDR3 spells CASSSHPIGAGNTEAFF. The CDR3 DNA follows: TGTGCCAGCAGCTCCCACCCCATAGGAGCGGGGAACACTGAAGCTTTCTTT.

This clone was seen more than once but under ten times. The chain uses TRBV6-5 and TRBJ1-2; D unresolved. Germline CDR1 reads MNHEY; CDR2 reads SVGAGI. V dropped 2 bases and J dropped 6 bases, with 10 bases sitting between them. The CDR3 totals 13 residues. The CDR3 region is CASSYEGRDGYTF. In DNA form, the CDR3 reads TGTGCCAGCAGTTACGAGGGTAGGGATGGCTACACCTTC.

This clone was detected a few times. The chain is built from TRBV7-6 and TRBJ2-1; 10 bases line up with TRBD2. The germline V gene has CDR1 SGHVS and CDR2 FNYEAQ. The CDR3 contains 19 residues. V lost 5 bases, J lost 2 bases, and 15 bases stayed unmatched. CDR3 coding DNA: TGTGCCAGCAGCCTCCAAGGGGCAGCGGGGGGGGTAGCCTACAATGAGCAGTTCTTC. Its protein product is CASSLQGAAGGVAYNEQFF.

The chain carries TRBV6-5 and TRBJ1-1, with 9 bases fitting TRBD1. Per the germline V gene, CDR1 is MNHEY and CDR2 is SVGAGI. J lost 6 bases, V lost 6 bases, and 5 bases had no gene match. The CDR3 sequence is 13 residues long. CDR3 coding DNA: TGTGCCAGCAGCCCACAGGGGGCAGCTGAAGCTTTCTTT. This codes for CASSPQGAAEAFF.

Points on this clone: One end of the junction fails to match germline, which may point to a read error. This sample also contains other DNA sequences that code for the same CDR3. The genes are TRBV7-2 and TRBJ1-5; D not certain. The CDR3 is made up of 15 amino acids. From germline, CDR1 is SGHTA and CDR2 FQGNSA. The CDR3 DNA reads as TGCGCCAGCAGCTTAGGGTACTCTGGTCGTCAGCCCCAGCATTTT. Amino acid sequence: CASSLGYSGRQPQHF.

This clone showed up just a few times. This rearrangement joins TRBV29-1 to TRBJ1-1; D is undetermined. This CDR3 comprises 13 residues. V was shortened by 6 bases and J by 1 base, with 12 bases between the two germline ends. CDR1 SQVTM and CDR2 ANQGSEA come from the germline V gene. CDR3 region: CSVAIGQNTEAFF. The CDR3 region has the DNA TGCAGCGTAGCAATTGGGCAGAACACTGAAGCTTTCTTT.

This clone was counted once. The chain is built from TRBV11-2 and TRBJ2-2; weak D call: TRBD2 (6 bases). The germline V gene has CDR1 SGHAT and CDR2 FQNNGV. V dropped 5 bases and J dropped 4 bases, with 26 bases sitting between them. The CDR3 spans 19 residues. This chain's CDR3 is CASSPRGASAGYSTGELFF. The CDR3 nucleotides read TGTGCCAGCAGCCCCCGAGGGGCTAGCGCCGGTTATAGCACCGGGGAGCTGTTTTTT.

This clone was observed a handful of times. The rearrangement joins TRBV7-6 to TRBJ2-1, with 15 bases that match TRBD2. Losses at the gene ends were 5 bases for V and 5 bases for J; bases not matched to a gene: 1. Germline CDR1 and CDR2: SGHVS and FNYEAQ. The CDR3 contains 15 residues. Here the CDR3 DNA reads TGTGCCAGCAGCCGGACTAGCGGGGGGGACAATGAGCAGTTCTTC. This gives the protein CASSRTSGGDNEQFF.

In this sample, this clone turned up once. The V and J genes are TRBV4-1 and TRBJ1-5; D gene ambiguous. Germline CDR1 reads MGHRA; CDR2 reads YSYEKL. Trimming pared 7 bases from V and 0 bases from J, leaving 13 bases between. The CDR3 totals 15 residues. The CDR3 spells CASTASPFSNQPQHF. The DNA for the CDR3 is TGCGCCAGCACCGCAAGCCCGTTTAGCAATCAGCCCCAGCATTTT.

This clone occurred a few times. This chain links TRBV6-6 with TRBJ2-5; weak D call: TRBD1 (6 bases). The ends were cut back, 6 bases at V and 3 bases at J, with 14 bases in the middle. CDR1 and CDR2 from the germline V gene are MNHNY and SVGAGI (reference sequence). This CDR3 region has 14 residues. The CDR3 loop reads CASSHPDRKETQYF. The DNA of the CDR3 is TGTGCCAGCAGCCATCCGGACAGAAAAGAGACCCAGTACTTC.

V gene TRBV9 combines with J gene TRBJ1-4, with a weak D call TRBD1 (6 bases). Trimming removed 2 bases from V and 3 bases from J, with 8 bases in between. Germline assignment: CDR1 SGDLS and CDR2 YYNGEE. The CDR3 runs to 14 residues. The chain's CDR3 is CASSVQGPNEKLFF. CDR3 nucleotide sequence: TGTGCCAGCAGCGTCCAGGGGCCTAATGAAAAACTGTTTTTT.

This chain uses TRBV5-4 with TRBJ2-2, with TRBD1 identical over 7 bases. Germline-derived CDR1 and CDR2 are SGHNT and YYREEE (reference sequence). V shed 3 bases and J 5 bases; nucleotides not matched to a gene: 10. The CDR3 runs 16 residues. The CDR3 DNA follows: TGTGCCAGCAGCTCCGGACAGGAAAGTGTAACCGGGGAGCTGTTTTTT. Encoded protein: CASSSGQESVTGELFF.

V gene TRBV5-8 combines with J gene TRBJ2-5; no firm D call. V shed 2 bases and J shed 5 bases, with 4 bases lying between them. The CDR3 has 11 amino acids. Per the germline V gene, CDR1 is SGHTS and CDR2 is YDEGEE. The CDR3 bases are TGTGCCAGCAGCTTATCGGAGACCCAGTACTTC. This translates into CASSLSETQYF.

In this sample, this clone turned up a few times. The CDR3 loop is CASSPRQGETGELFF. CDR3 coding DNA: TGTGCCAGCAGCCCCCGACAGGGCGAAACCGGGGAGCTGTTTTTT. The chain links TRBV7-6 to TRBJ2-2, with TRBD1 identical over 7 bases. CDR3 length: 15 residues. With V trimmed by 5 bases and J by 5 bases, 8 bases remained unmatched. CDR1 is SGHVS and CDR2 is FNYEAQ in the germline V gene.

The V and J genes are TRBV4-3 and TRBJ2-3; D call uncertain. The V gene lost 0 bases and the J gene lost 1 base, with 8 bases spanning the gap. The CDR3 has 15 residues. Germline CDR1 is LGHNA and CDR2 is YSLEER. In DNA, the CDR3 is TGCGCCAGCAGCCAAGACTACGTACGCACAGATACGCAGTATTTT. As protein: CASSQDYVRTDTQYF.

The V gene is TRBV5-4, the J gene TRBJ1-4; D is unresolved. This CDR3 contains 14 residues. CDR1 and CDR2 from the germline V gene are SGHNT and YYREEE (reference sequence). V lost 0 bases and J 5 bases, leaving 8 bases between the germline ends. Written as DNA, the CDR3 is TGTGCCAGCAGCTTGGCCGACAAGAATGAAAAACTGTTTTTT. This gives the protein CASSLADKNEKLFF.

The chain has TRBV30 and TRBJ2-5; TRBD2 aligns across 8 bases. Trimming took 3 bases from V and 3 from J; bases not matched to a gene: 9. Germline V gene lookup returns CDR1 GTSNPN and CDR2 SVGIG (reference sequence). The CDR3 totals 15 residues. CDR3 amino acids: CAWSQGIAGKETQYF. The CDR3 DNA is TGTGCCTGGAGCCAAGGTATAGCGGGGAAAGAGACCCAGTACTTC.

This CDR3 reads CASSLALSGASYEQYF. The CDR3 bases are TGCGCCAGCAGCTTGGCCCTAAGCGGGGCGTCCTACGAGCAGTACTTC. The genes are TRBV5-1 and TRBJ2-7; 7 bases map to TRBD2. After removal of 0 bases from V and 1 base from J, the junction contained 7 bases not matched to a gene. There are 16 residues in the CDR3. Germline CDR1 is SGHRS and CDR2 is YFSETQ.

This clone was seen only a few times. J is TRBJ1-3 and V is TRBV28, with D maybe TRBD1 (5 bases). The V gene's germline CDR1 is MDHEN and CDR2 SYDVKM. V shed 6 bases and J shed 0 bases, with 9 bases lying between them. CDR3 length: 14 residues. The chain's CDR3 is CASSRGLSGNTIYF. In DNA form, the CDR3 reads TGTGCCAGCAGCCGGGGACTCTCTGGAAACACCATATATTTT.

The CDR3 nucleotides are TGTGCCAGCAGCCCCCTCCGACAGGGTACGGGCGAGCAGTACTTC. It yields the protein CASSPLRQGTGEQYF. The rearrangement uses TRBV5-4 and TRBJ2-7, with 7 bases lining up with TRBD1. Trimming removed 4 bases from V and 6 bases from J; junction bases left unmatched: 13. Germline CDR1 is SGHNT and CDR2 is YYREEE (reference sequence). The length of the CDR3 is 15 residues. The complete variable domain, with remaining parts taken from reference TRBV5-4 and TRBJ2-7, reads ETGVTQSPTHLIKTRGQQVTLRCSSQSGHNTVSWYQQALGQGPQFIFQYYREEENGRGNFPPRFSGLQFPNYSSELNVNALELDDSALYLCASSPLRQGTGEQYFGPGTRLTVT.

This rearrangement joins TRBV6-5 to TRBJ1-3; TRBD1 is a possible D gene (6 bases). Germline CDR1 reads MNHEY; CDR2 reads SVGAGI. The CDR3 spans 16 residues. Trimming removed 0 bases at V and 0 bases at J, with 9 bases between. The CDR3 spells CASSYSQGFSGNTIYF. In nucleotides, the CDR3 is TGTGCCAGCAGTTACTCACAGGGCTTCTCTGGAAACACCATATATTTT.

The gene calls are TRBV2 and TRBJ2-7; the D gene is possibly TRBD1 (5 bases). There are 14 residues in the CDR3. The germline CDR1 and CDR2 sequences are SNHLY and FYNNEI. Deletions cut 0 bases from V and 3 bases from J, with 9 bases between. CDR3 loop: CASSEAGAGYEQYF. Here the CDR3 DNA reads TGTGCCAGCAGTGAAGCAGGGGCCGGCTACGAGCAGTACTTC.

This clone was detected a few times. The chain is built from TRBV5-1 and TRBJ2-7, with D perhaps TRBD1 (5 bases). CDR1 is SGHRS, CDR2 YFSETQ, per germline. Trimming shortened V by 0 bases and J by 6 bases, and 7 bases separated the two germline ends. The CDR3 totals 12 residues. CDR3 DNA: TGCGCCAGCAGCTTGGGGGGCCTCGAGCAGTACTTC. Translated: CASSLGGLEQYF. Full variable domain (outside the CDR3, taken from reference TRBV5-1 and TRBJ2-7): KAGVTQTPRYLIKTRGQQVTLSCSPISGHRSVSWYQQTPGQGLQFLFEYFSETQRNKGNFPGRFSGRQFSNSRSEMNVSTLELGDSALYLCASSLGGLEQYFGPGTRLTVT.

The chain employs TRBV27 and TRBJ2-3; TRBD2 matches at 8 bases. V gave up 4 bases and J gave up 7 bases; unmatched junction bases: 4. The germline gives CDR1 MNHEY, CDR2 SMNVEV (reference sequence). The length of the CDR3 is 13 residues. The CDR3 DNA follows: TGTGCCAGCAGTTCGGGGGGGACATATACGCAGTATTTT. Translating gives CASSSGGTYTQYF.